What follows describes a single TCR beta chain. After constant-region reverse-primer amplification, full-length variable regions underwent semi-nested PCR with Nested Universal Primer A. TCRdb re-called the 5' RACE reads with MiXCR, one entry per CDR3 protein. The data contain roughly 38,000 distinct CDR3 sequences, approximately 17% of them singletons. CDR3 length: 16 residues. Trimming took 4 bases from V and 3 from J; bases not matched to a gene: 13. Germline CDR1 reads SGHRS; CDR2 reads YFSETQ. Naive CD4+ cells had CD25+ Tregs removed. The source is a female donor with breast cancer. Sample: naive CD4+ T cells sorted from a lymph node. The subset here: naive CD4+ T cells, CD4+CD45RA+CD25-. The chain recombines TRBV5-1 with TRBJ2-7, with 7 bases matching TRBD1. The CDR3 sequence is CASSPGLGTEVYEQYF. The CDR3 bases are TGCGCCAGCAGCCCCGGGTTGGGGACAGAAGTCTACGAGCAGTACTTC.